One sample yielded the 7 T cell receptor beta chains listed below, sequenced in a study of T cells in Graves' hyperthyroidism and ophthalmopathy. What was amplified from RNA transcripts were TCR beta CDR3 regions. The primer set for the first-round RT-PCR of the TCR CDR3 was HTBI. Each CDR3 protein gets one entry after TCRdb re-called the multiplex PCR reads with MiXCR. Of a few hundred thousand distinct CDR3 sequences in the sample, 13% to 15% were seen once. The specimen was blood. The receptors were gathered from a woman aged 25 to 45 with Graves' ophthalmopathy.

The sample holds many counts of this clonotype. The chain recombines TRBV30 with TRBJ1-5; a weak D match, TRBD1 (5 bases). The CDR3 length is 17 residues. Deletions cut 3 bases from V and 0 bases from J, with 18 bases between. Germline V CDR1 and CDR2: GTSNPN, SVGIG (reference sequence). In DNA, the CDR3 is TGTGCCTGGAGAAAGAGCGGGACGCAGTATAGCAATCAGCCCCAGCATTTT. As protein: CAWRKSGTQYSNQPQHF.

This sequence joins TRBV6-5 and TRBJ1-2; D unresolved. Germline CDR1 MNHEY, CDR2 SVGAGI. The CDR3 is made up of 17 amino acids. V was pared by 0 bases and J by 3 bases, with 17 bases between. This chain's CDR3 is CASSYSRTSPADYGYTF. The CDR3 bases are TGTGCCAGCAGTTACTCGAGGACCTCACCGGCGGACTATGGCTACACCTTC.

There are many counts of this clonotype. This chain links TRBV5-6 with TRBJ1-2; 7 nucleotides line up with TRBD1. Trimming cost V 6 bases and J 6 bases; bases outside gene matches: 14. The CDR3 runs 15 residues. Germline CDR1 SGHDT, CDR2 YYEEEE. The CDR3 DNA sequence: TGTGCCAGCACCAACATAACGACAGGGCGTCATGGCTACACCTTC. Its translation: CASTNITTGRHGYTF.

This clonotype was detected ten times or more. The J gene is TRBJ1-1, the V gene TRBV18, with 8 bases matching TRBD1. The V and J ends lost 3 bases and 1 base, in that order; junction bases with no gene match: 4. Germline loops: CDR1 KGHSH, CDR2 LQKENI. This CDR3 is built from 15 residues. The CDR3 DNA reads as TGTGCCAGCTCACCCAGGACAGGGCAGAACACTGAAGCTTTCTTT. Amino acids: CASSPRTGQNTEAFF.

The CDR3 protein is CASSRAGGPTEQYF. Written as DNA, the CDR3 is TGTGCCAGCAGCCGAGCGGGAGGGCCTACCGAGCAGTACTTC. The rearrangement links TRBV11-2 to TRBJ2-7; the match to TRBD2 covers 10 bases. Germline CDR1 is SGHAT and CDR2 is FQNNGV. This CDR3 has 14 amino acids. The junction had 7 bases not matched to a gene; V was cut back by 5 bases and J by 6 bases.

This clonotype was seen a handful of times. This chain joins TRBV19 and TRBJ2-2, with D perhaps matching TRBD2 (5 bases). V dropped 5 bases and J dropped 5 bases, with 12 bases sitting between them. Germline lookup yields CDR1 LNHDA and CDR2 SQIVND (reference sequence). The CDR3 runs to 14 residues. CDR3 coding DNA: TGTGCCAGTAGTCCTTCGGACTTAACCGGGGAGCTGTTTTTT. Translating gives CASSPSDLTGELFF.

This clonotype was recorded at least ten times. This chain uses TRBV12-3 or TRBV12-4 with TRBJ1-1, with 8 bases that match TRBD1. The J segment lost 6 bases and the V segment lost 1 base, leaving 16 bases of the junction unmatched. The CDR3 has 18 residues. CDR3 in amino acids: CASSLVSPGGREESEAFF. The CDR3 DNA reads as TGTGCCAGCAGTTTAGTGTCCCCAGGGGGCAGGGAGGAGTCTGAAGCTTTCTTT.